This T cell receptor beta chain was identified during a study of blood T cell repertoires in COVID-19. The repertoire was sequenced with immunoSEQ multiplex PCR; TCRdb's copy has only in-frame clones and lacks some. The data contain about 220,000 clones, around 89% of them singletons. Donors were grouped by their self-reported clinical history. The length of the CDR3 is 14 residues. The ends were cut back, 2 bases at V and 2 bases at J, with 9 bases in the middle. Germline assignment: CDR1 LNHNV and CDR2 YYDKDF (reference sequence). The chain employs TRBV15 and TRBJ1-1, with a possible D match to TRBD1 (5 bases). The receptor comes from a woman between 18 and 29 years old in a cohort exposed to, infected with or recovered from COVID-19 (not recorded which). The sample consisted of PBMCs or T cells enriched from blood (not recorded which). The CDR3 DNA reads TGTGCCACCAGCAGAAGGGGCTTAAACACTGAAGCTTTCTTT. It codes for CATSRRGLNTEAFF.